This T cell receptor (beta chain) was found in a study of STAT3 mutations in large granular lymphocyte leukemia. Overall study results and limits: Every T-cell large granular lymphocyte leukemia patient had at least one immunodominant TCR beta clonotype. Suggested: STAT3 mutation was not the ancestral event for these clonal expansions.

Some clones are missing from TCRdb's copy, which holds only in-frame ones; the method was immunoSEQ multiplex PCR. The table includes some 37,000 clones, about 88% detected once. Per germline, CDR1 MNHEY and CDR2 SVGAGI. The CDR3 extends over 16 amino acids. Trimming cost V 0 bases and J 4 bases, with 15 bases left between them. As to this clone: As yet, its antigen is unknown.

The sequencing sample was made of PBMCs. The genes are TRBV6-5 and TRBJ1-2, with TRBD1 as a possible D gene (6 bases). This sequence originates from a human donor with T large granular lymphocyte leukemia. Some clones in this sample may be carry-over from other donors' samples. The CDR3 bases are TGTGCCAGCAGTTACTCGTCTAACAGGGCGAGCTATGGCTACACCTTC. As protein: CASSYSSNRASYGYTF.